Included here is one TCR beta chain sequence, with context. Its antigen is not known. MiXCR, applied by TCRdb to the RACE reads, yields one record per CDR3 protein. The table lists roughly 250,000 distinct CDR3 sequences, about 8.1% of them singletons. These data belong to a study of human T cells and chemical hapten exposure. Described time point: pre-sensitization, week 0. Treatment in this sample: therapeutic diphenylcyclopropenone sensitization with weekly scalp DPC. This CDR3 is built from 12 residues. Germline values: CDR1 SNHLY, CDR2 FYNNEI. V lost 1 base and J 7 bases, leaving 5 bases between the germline ends. Notes on the study in general: Expanded TCRs clustered into significantly more large CDR3 similarity groups than controls, the analysis revealed.

The TCR originated in a woman aged 35 to 49 with alopecia areata. Some clones in this sample may be carry-over from other donors' samples. The chain combines TRBV2 with TRBJ2-1; no reliable D call. The sample here was whole blood, taken in connection with sensitization to the hapten diphenylcyclopropenone (DPC). The DNA of the CDR3 is TGTGCCAGCAGTGAAGAGCGAAATGAGCAGTTCTTC. Translating gives CASSEERNEQFF.